The next 18 T cell receptor beta chains were all read from a single sample in a study of blood T cell repertoires in COVID-19. The data were produced by immunoSEQ multiplex PCR, yet TCRdb's version contains in-frame clones alone and is incomplete. The profile shows 120,000 to 150,000 clones, approximately 86% of them singletons. Sample: PBMCs or T cells enriched from blood (not recorded which). These receptors originate from a middle-aged woman who had been exposed to COVID-19.

J is TRBJ2-1 and V is TRBV9; 12 bases are shared with TRBD2. The CDR3 sequence is 16 residues long. The V gene end was trimmed by 4 bases and the J gene end by 6 bases; junction bases not matched to a gene: 8. Per the germline V gene, CDR1 is SGDLS and CDR2 is YYNGEE. For the CDR3, the DNA is TGTGCCAGCAGCCTCGGACTAGCGGGATTTTTCAATGAGCAGTTCTTC. This gives the protein CASSLGLAGFFNEQFF.

The CDR3 loop reads CASSGVEQFF. CDR3 nucleotide sequence: TGTGCCAGCAGTGGCGTAGAGCAGTTCTTC. The chain has TRBV2 and TRBJ2-1; unclear D gene. CDR3 length: 10 amino acids. V gave up 4 bases and J gave up 10 bases, with 5 bases separating them. Germline assignment: CDR1 SNHLY and CDR2 FYNNEI.

J is TRBJ1-1 and V is TRBV15; D is undetermined. The germline V and J ends were trimmed by 0 bases and 1 base, with 3 bases remaining between them. This CDR3 has 13 residues. CDR1 and CDR2 (germline): LNHNV, YYDKDF (reference sequence). DNA for the CDR3: TGTGCCACCAGCAGAGAGCGGAACACTGAAGCTTTCTTT. Translation gives CATSRERNTEAFF.

This rearrangement joins TRBV5-8 to TRBJ2-5; TRBD2 might be the D (6 bases). Germline V lookup: CDR1 SGHTS, CDR2 YDEGEE. The CDR3 covers 12 residues. The V end lost 10 bases, the J end lost 1 base, and 11 bases lay between the germline ends. As DNA, the CDR3 is TGTGCCTCGGAGGGGCCCCAAGAGACCCAGTACTTC. It is translated as CASEGPQETQYF.

This CDR3 is CASSLVGRQNTEAFF. CDR3 bases: TGTGCCAGCAGCTTGGTAGGGAGGCAAAACACTGAAGCTTTCTTT. V usage is TRBV5-4 and J usage is TRBJ1-1, with D hard to call. The CDR3 has 15 residues. Germline V gene data show CDR1 as SGHNT and CDR2 as YYREEE (reference sequence). V lost 0 bases to trimming and J lost 2 bases, with 11 bases between them.

The V call is TRBV4-2, the J call TRBJ1-6, with 7 nucleotides matching TRBD1. Germline V gene data show CDR1 as LGHNA and CDR2 as YNFKEQ. V lost 0 bases and J lost 11; bases outside the gene matches: 7. The CDR3 runs 15 residues. The CDR3 loop reads CASSQDQQGRTPLHF. CDR3 sequence (DNA): TGTGCCAGCAGCCAAGATCAACAGGGGAGAACACCCCTCCACTTT.

The V gene is TRBV10-1, the J gene TRBJ1-1; D remains unclear. The germline V gene has CDR1 WNHNN and CDR2 SYGVQD (reference sequence). Trimming stripped 5 bases from V and 0 bases from J, with 7 bases between. This CDR3 is built from 13 residues. The CDR3 here is CASSQNMNTEAFF. DNA for the CDR3: TGCGCCAGCAGTCAGAATATGAACACTGAAGCTTTCTTT.

Here the CDR3 reads CASSLGGGSSGNTIYF. Written as DNA, the CDR3 is TGTGCCAGCAGCTTAGGAGGGGGAAGCTCTGGAAACACCATATATTTT. The chain employs TRBV7-8 and TRBJ1-3; the D gene is possibly TRBD1 (6 bases). CDR1 and CDR2 (germline): SGHVS, FQNEAQ. This CDR3 contains 16 residues. The ends were cut back, 1 base at V and 0 bases at J, with 10 bases in the middle.

The chain joins TRBV7-8 to TRBJ2-5; 10 bases match TRBD2. The trim removed 1 base at V and 5 bases at J, leaving 10 bases unmatched. The CDR3 has 17 residues. Per germline, CDR1 SGHVS and CDR2 FQNEAQ. In DNA form, the CDR3 reads TGTGCCAGCAGCTTAGTAGGGGGATTAGCGGGAGGCGAGACCCAGTACTTC. It specifies CASSLVGGLAGGETQYF.

The chain combines TRBV7-9 with TRBJ2-1, with unresolved D. CDR3 size: 15 residues. V was pared by 5 bases and J by 1 base, with 12 bases between. CDR1 is SEHNR, CDR2 FQNEAQ, per germline (reference sequence). The CDR3 sequence is CASSHSKPSYNEQFF. Here the CDR3 DNA reads TGTGCCAGCAGCCATTCAAAGCCGTCCTACAATGAGCAGTTCTTC.

The V and J genes are TRBV19 and TRBJ2-3; D unresolved. CDR1 LNHDA and CDR2 SQIVND come from the germline V gene (reference sequence). This CDR3 has 13 residues. V dropped 4 bases and J dropped 2 bases, with 7 bases sitting between them. The CDR3 sequence is CASSNLVTDTQYF. The CDR3 DNA is TGTGCCAGTAGTAACTTAGTCACAGATACGCAGTATTTT.

This sequence joins TRBV10-3 and TRBJ2-1; perhaps TRBD1 as D (6 bases). Germline V gene data show CDR1 as ENHRY and CDR2 as SYGVKD. The CDR3 extends over 15 amino acids. Trimming removed 2 bases at V and 9 bases at J, with 17 bases between. CDR3 amino acids: CAISERKDRFGEQFF. In nucleotides, the CDR3 is TGTGCCATCAGTGAGCGCAAAGACAGGTTTGGTGAGCAGTTCTTC.

This chain links TRBV7-2 with TRBJ1-1; D gene ambiguous. The V and J ends lost 5 bases and 5 bases respectively, with 18 bases between them. Per the germline V gene, CDR1 is SGHTA and CDR2 is FQGNSA. The CDR3 runs 15 residues. The CDR3 sequence: CASSQVGNGGTEAFF. The DNA of the CDR3 is TGTGCCAGCAGCCAAGTTGGGAACGGCGGGACTGAAGCTTTCTTT.

The J gene is TRBJ2-5, the V gene TRBV21-1; the table names TRBD2, a call not compared with the DNA. TRBV21-1 is described as a pseudogene. The CDR3 length is 14 residues. The CDR3 DNA reads as TGTGCCAGCAGCTCCGAGTGGTACCAAGAGACCCAGTACTTC. Amino acids: CASSSEWYQETQYF.

CDR3 sequence: CSVVPPRVGTEAFF. CDR3 sequence (DNA): TGCAGCGTGGTCCCCCCCAGGGTCGGGACTGAAGCTTTCTTT. V gene TRBV29-1 combines with J gene TRBJ1-1; D might be TRBD1 (5 bases). CDR1 is SQVTM and CDR2 is ANQGSEA in the germline V gene. The CDR3 has 14 amino acids. The V gene lost 6 bases and the J gene lost 5 bases, with 19 bases spanning the gap.

This clone was detected only once. J is TRBJ2-7 and V is TRBV3-1 (or the pseudogene TRBV3-2); 9 nucleotides agree with TRBD1. CDR3 length: 17 amino acids. Germline CDR1 and CDR2: LGHDT and YNNKEL (reference sequence). J was trimmed by 2 bases and V by 2 bases; bases with no gene match: 10. CDR3 nucleotides: TGTGCCAGCAGCCAACGTACCGGGACAGGGCGTACCTACGAGCAGTACTTC. Its protein product is CASSQRTGTGRTYEQYF.

This clone was seen once. The rearrangement joins TRBV28 to TRBJ2-1, with a weak D call TRBD1 (6 bases). Trimming pared 8 bases from V and 8 bases from J, leaving 22 bases between. This CDR3 has 15 amino acids. The V gene's germline CDR1 is MDHEN and CDR2 SYDVKM. The CDR3 sequence: CASPPSGRGVHEQFF. For the CDR3, the DNA is TGTGCCAGCCCCCCGTCCGGCAGGGGAGTTCATGAGCAGTTCTTC.

The chain has TRBV28 and TRBJ1-4; D unresolved. CDR1 is MDHEN and CDR2 is SYDVKM in the germline V gene. Deletions cut 4 bases from V and 5 bases from J, with 14 bases between. The CDR3 runs 15 residues. CDR3 region: CASSSYSQANEKLFF. CDR3 bases: TGTGCCAGCAGTTCATACAGCCAGGCGAATGAAAAACTGTTTTTT.